The subject of this entry is one TCR beta chain. Its antigen is unidentified. Profiled with immunoSEQ multiplex PCR; TCRdb holds only in-frame clones, not every one. The sample records under 150,000 clones, about nine tenths being singletons. From germline, CDR1 is MNHEY and CDR2 SVGAGI. Deletions cut 0 bases from V and 8 bases from J, with 13 bases between. The CDR3 runs 14 residues. These data belong to a study of T cell responses to AZD1222 COVID-19 vaccine. The study's findings and limits: Regions left unmutated in variants are reportedly the target of nearly half of spike-specific TCRs. Spike was spanned by vaccine-associated CD4 TCRs, with dominance at 160-218 and 743-854.

This clonotype was obtained from an adult who received the AZD1222 COVID-19 vaccine. This sample comprised peripheral blood, obtained 28 days after the second AZD1222 dose. The V call is TRBV6-5, the J call TRBJ1-2; TRBD1 is a possible D gene (5 bases). The CDR3 DNA reads as TGTGCCAGCAGTTACTCAGGGGTGCGGAAGGGCTACACCTTC. Its translation is CASSYSGVRKGYTF.